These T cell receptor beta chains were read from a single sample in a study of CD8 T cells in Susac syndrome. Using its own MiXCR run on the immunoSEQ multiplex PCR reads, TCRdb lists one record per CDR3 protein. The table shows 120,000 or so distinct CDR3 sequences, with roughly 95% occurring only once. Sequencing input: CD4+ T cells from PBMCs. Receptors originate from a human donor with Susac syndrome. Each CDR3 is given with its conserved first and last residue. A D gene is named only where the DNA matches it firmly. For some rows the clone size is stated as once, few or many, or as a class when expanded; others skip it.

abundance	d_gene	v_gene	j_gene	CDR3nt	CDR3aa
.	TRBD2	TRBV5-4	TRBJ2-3	TGTGCCAGCAGCTCCGGGACTAGCGGCCCCAGCACAGATACGCAGTATTTT	CASSSGTSGPSTDTQYF
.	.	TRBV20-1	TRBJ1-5	TGCAGTGCTAGAGCCCTCGGGAATCAGCCCCAGCATTTT	CSARALGNQPQHF
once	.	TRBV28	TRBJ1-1	TGTGCCAGCAGTTATGCGGAGACTGAAGCTTTCTTT	CASSYAETEAFF
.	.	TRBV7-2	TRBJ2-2	TGTGCCAGCAGCTTCGATTCGAACACCGGGGAGCTGTTTTTT	CASSFDSNTGELFF
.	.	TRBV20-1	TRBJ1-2	TGCAGTGCTAGAGATCTGGAAAGCTACACCTTC	CSARDLESYTF
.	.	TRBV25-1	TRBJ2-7	TGTGCCAGCAGTTCCGGGCACAATTGGGAGCAGTACTTC	CASSSGHNWEQYF
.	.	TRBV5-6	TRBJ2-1	TGTGCCAGCAGCTTGGTTGTCGGTGAGCAGTTCTTC	CASSLVVGEQFF
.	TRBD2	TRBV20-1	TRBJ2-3	TGCAGTGCTAGTCAACTAGCGGGAGGACCCACAGATACGCAGTATTTT	CSASQLAGGPTDTQYF
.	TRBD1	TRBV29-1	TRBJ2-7	TGCAGCGTTGAAGAAGGTAACAGGGGGCGAAACGAGCAGTACTTC	CSVEEGNRGRNEQYF
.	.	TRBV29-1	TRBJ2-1	TGCAGCGTGAGGGTGTTCGGTGAGCAGTTCTTC	CSVRVFGEQFF
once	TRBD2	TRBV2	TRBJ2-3	TGTGCCAGCAGTGTCGGGACTACCTTGGATACGCAGTATTTT	CASSVGTTLDTQYF
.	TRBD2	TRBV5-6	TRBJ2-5	TGTGCCAGCAGCCTTACTAGCGGGGGTGAGACCCAGTACTTC	CASSLTSGGETQYF
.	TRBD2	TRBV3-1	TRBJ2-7	TGTGCCAGCAGCCCTAGCGGGAGCCTCCACTACGAGCAGTACTTC	CASSPSGSLHYEQYF
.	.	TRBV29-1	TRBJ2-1	TGCAGCGTTGAGCGGGACAAGAAGTTCTTC	CSVERDKKFF
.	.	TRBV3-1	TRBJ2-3	TGTGCCAGCAGCCAGAGGACGACCAATACGCAGTATTTT	CASSQRTTNTQYF
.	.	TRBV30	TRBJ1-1	TGTGCCTGGGCTGTAAGAGGGACAACGAACACTGAAGCTTTCTTT	CAWAVRGTTNTEAFF
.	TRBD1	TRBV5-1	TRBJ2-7	TGCGCCAGCAGCTTTTTCCAGGGGGTCTCCTACGAGCAGTACTTC	CASSFFQGVSYEQYF
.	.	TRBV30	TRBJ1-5	TGTGCCTGGAGGCCGACCGGGGCCTCAAATCAGCCCCAGCATTTT	CAWRPTGASNQPQHF
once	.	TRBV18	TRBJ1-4	TGTGCCAGCTCACCTGGGGTGCCGAGGGAAAAACTGTTTTTT	CASSPGVPREKLFF
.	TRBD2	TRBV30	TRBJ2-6	TGTGCCTGGAGCGCTAGCGGGAGGGTCTCTGGGGCCAACGTCCTGACTTTC	CAWSASGRVSGANVLTF
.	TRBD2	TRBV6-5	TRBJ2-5	TGTGCCAGCAGTTACCGGGGACTAGCGGTACAAGAGACCCAGTACTTC	CASSYRGLAVQETQYF
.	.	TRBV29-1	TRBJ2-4	TGCAGCGTACCCATATCCGGGATTAACATTCAGTACTTC	CSVPISGINIQYF
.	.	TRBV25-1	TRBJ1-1	TGTGCCAGCAGTGAATACAGGGACGGCACTGAAGTTTTCTTT	CASSEYRDGTEVFF
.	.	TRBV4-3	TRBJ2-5	TGCGCCAGCAGCCTGACTAGGAAAGAGACCCAGTACTTC	CASSLTRKETQYF
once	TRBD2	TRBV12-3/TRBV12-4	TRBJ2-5	TGTGCCAGCAGTCTGGGTACTAGCGGGAGGATCCAGTACTTC	CASSLGTSGRIQYF
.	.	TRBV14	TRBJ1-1	TGTGCCAGCAGCCAAGGTGGTCATGTCACTGAAGCTTTCTTT	CASSQGGHVTEAFF
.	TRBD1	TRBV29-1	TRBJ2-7	TGCAGCGTTGGTACAGGGGACGAGCAGTACTTC	CSVGTGDEQYF
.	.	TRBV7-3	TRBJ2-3	TGTGCCAGCAGCCCCAAGGCCGGGCTTGGCACAGATACGCAGTATTTT	CASSPKAGLGTDTQYF